The present T cell receptor beta chain was sequenced within a study of OX40 agonist ivuxolimab in advanced cancers. The assay was immunoSEQ multiplex PCR, and TCRdb's table has in-frame clones only and misses some. The data contain approximately 20,000 clones, over 75% of them singletons. Comments on this clone: Antigen unknown.

Whole-study results and caveats: Dose levels from 0.1 to 3.0 mg/kg saw CD4+ and CD8+ blood T cells expand clonally by week 6. There were, on average, more expanded clones in CD8+ T cells than in CD4+.

Germline loops: CDR1 SEHNR, CDR2 FQNEAQ (reference sequence). The CDR3 runs to 15 residues. V shed 3 bases and J 1 base; nucleotides not matched to a gene: 4. Blood was sampled at baseline, cycle 4 day 1, and cycle 7 day 1. The V call is TRBV7-9, the J call TRBJ2-7; 9 nucleotides agree with TRBD2. The receptor was isolated from an adult with an advanced solid tumor such as melanoma, head and neck, liver or kidney cancer. The sequencing used CD4+ or CD8+ T cells sorted from blood, collected in a trial of the OX40 agonist ivuxolimab. DNA for the CDR3: TGTGCCAGCAGCTTTTCTAGCGGGGTTTCCTACGAGCAGTACTTC. Residues: CASSFSSGVSYEQYF.